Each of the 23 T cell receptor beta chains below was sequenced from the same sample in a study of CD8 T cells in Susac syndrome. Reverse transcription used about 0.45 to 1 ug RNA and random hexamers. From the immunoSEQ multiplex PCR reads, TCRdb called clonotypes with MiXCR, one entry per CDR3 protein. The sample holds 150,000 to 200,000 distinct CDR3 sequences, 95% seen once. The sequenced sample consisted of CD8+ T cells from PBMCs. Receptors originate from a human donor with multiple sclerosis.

CDR3 amino acids: CASSSQQGLTYGYTF. In DNA, the CDR3 is TGTGCCAGCAGTTCTCAACAGGGGTTAACCTATGGCTACACCTTC. This chain uses TRBV27 with TRBJ1-2, with 7 bases aligning to TRBD1. The CDR3 runs 15 residues. The V and J ends lost 4 bases and 4 bases, in that order; junction bases with no gene match: 9. Germline CDR1 is MNHEY and CDR2 is SMNVEV (reference sequence).

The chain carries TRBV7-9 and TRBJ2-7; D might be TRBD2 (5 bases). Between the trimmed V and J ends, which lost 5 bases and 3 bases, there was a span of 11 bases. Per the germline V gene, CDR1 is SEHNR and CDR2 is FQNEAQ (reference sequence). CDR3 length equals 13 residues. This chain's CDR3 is CASSAAEGYEQYF. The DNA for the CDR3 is TGTGCCAGCAGCGCCGCAGAGGGCTACGAGCAGTACTTC.

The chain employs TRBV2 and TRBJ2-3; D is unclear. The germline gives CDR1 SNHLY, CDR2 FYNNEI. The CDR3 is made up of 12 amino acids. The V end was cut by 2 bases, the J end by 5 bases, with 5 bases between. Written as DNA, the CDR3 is TGTGCCAGCAGTGAAAGGCGAGATACGCAGTATTTT. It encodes CASSERRDTQYF.

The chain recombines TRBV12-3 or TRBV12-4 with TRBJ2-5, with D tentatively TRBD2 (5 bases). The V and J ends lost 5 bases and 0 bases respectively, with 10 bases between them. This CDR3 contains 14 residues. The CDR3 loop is CASSIDYNQETQYF. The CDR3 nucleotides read TGTGCCAGCAGTATCGACTACAACCAAGAGACCCAGTACTTC.

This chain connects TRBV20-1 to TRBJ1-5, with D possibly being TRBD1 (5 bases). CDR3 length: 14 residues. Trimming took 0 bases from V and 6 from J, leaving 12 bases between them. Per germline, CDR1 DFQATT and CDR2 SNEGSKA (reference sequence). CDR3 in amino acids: CSAREGGMSQPQHF. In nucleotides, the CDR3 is TGCAGTGCTAGAGAGGGGGGAATGAGTCAGCCCCAGCATTTT.

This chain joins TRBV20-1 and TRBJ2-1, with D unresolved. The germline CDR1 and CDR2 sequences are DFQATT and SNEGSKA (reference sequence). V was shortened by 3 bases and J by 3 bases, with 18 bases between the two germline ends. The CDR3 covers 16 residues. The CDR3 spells CSARPIRRDLYNEQFF. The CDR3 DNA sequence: TGCAGTGCTAGGCCGATCCGAAGGGATCTCTACAATGAGCAGTTCTTC.

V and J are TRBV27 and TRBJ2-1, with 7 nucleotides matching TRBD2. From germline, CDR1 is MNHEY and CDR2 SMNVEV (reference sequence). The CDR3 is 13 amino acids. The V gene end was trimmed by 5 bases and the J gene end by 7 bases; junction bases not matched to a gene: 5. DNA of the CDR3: TGTGCCAGCAGTGAGACTAGCCGGAATGAGCAGTTCTTC. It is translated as CASSETSRNEQFF.

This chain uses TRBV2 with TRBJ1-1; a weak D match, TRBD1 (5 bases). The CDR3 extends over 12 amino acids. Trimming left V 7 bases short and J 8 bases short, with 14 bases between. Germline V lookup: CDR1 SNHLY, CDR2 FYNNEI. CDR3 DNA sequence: TGTGCCAGCAAAACCGGGACCTTAGAAGCTTTCTTT. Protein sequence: CASKTGTLEAFF.

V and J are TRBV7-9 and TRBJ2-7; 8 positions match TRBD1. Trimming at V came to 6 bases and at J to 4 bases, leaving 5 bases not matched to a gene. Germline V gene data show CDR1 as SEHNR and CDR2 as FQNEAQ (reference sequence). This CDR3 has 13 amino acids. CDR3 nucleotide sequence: TGTGCCAGCAGTCTTACAGGGGGGTACGAGCAGTACTTC. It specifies CASSLTGGYEQYF.

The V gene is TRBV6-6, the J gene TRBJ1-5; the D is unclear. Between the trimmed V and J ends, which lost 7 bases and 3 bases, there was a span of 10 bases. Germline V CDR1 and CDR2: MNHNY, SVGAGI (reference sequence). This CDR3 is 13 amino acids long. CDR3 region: CASTGLSNQPQHF. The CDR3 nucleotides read TGTGCCAGCACAGGACTTTCCAATCAGCCCCAGCATTTT.

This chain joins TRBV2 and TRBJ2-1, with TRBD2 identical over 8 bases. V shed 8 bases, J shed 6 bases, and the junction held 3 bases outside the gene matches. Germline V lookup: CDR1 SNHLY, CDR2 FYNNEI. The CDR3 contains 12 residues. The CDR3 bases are TGTGCCAGCCCCGGGGGGGCCAATGAGCAGTTCTTC. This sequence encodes CASPGGANEQFF.

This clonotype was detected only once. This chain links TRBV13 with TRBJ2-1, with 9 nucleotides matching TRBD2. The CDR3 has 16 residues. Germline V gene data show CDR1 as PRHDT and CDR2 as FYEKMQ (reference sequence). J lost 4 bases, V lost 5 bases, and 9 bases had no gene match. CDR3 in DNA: TGTGCCAGCAGCGACCCCAGCGGGGGGCATTACAATGAGCAGTTCTTC. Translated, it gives CASSDPSGGHYNEQFF.

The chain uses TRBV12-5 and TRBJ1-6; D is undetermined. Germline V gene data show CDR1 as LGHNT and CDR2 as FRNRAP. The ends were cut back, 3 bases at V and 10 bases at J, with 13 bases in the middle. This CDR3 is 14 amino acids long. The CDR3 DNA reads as TGTGCTAGTGGTTTCAACCACAAGCACTCACCCCTCCACTTT. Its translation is CASGFNHKHSPLHF. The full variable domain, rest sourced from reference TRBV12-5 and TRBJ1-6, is DARVTQTPRHKVTEMGQEVTMRCQPILGHNTVFWYRQTMMQGLELLAYFRNRAPLDDSGMPKDRFSAEMPDATLATLKIQPSEPRDSAVYFCASGFNHKHSPLHFGNGTRLTVT.

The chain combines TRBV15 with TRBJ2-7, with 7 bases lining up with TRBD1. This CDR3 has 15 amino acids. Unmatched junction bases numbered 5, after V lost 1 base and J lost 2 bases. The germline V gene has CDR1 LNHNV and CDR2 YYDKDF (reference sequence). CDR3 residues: CATSRVRQGPYEQYF. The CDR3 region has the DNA TGTGCCACCAGCAGAGTAAGACAGGGACCCTACGAGCAGTACTTC. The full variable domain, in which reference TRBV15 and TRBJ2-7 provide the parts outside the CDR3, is DAMVIQNPRYQVTQFGKPVTLSCSQTLNHNVMYWYQQKSSQAPKLLFHYYDKDFNNEADTPDNFQSRRPNTSFCFLDIRSPGLGDTAMYLCATSRVRQGPYEQYFGPGTRLTVT.

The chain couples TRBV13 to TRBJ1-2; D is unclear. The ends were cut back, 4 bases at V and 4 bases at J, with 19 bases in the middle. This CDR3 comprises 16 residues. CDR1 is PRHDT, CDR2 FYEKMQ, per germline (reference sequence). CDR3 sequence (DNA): TGTGCCAGCAGCTCTCGTTGGAACGATTATGTCTATGGCTACACCTTC. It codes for CASSSRWNDYVYGYTF.

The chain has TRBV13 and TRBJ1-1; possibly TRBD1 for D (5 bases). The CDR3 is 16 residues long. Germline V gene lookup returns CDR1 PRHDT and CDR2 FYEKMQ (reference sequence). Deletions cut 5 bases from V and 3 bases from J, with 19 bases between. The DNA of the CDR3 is TGTGCCAGCAGCCAAGGTGGTGCAGGGCTGTACACTGAAGCTTTCTTT. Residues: CASSQGGAGLYTEAFF.

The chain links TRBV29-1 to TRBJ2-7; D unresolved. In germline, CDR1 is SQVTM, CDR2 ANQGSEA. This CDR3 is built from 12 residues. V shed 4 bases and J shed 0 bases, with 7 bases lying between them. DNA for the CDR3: TGCAGCGTTGTGGCAGCCTCCTACGAGCAGTACTTC. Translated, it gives CSVVAASYEQYF.

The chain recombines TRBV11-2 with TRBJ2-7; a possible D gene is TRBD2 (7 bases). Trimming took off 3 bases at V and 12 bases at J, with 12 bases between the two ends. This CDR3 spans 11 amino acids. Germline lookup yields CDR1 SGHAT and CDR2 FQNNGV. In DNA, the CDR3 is TGTGCCAGCAGCTTGGGGGGCGGGAGGTACTTC. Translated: CASSLGGGRYF.

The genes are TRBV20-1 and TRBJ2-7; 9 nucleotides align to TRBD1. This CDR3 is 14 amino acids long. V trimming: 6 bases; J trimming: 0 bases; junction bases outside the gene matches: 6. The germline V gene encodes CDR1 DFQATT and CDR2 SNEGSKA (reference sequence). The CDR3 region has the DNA TGCAGTGCCAAAGGGACAGGGTTCTCCTACGAGCAGTACTTC. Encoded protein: CSAKGTGFSYEQYF.

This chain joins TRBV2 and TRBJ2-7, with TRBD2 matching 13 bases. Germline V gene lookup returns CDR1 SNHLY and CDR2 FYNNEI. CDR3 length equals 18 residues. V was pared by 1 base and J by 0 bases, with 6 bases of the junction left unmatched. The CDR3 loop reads CASSEGLAGGSSSYEQYF. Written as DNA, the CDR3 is TGTGCCAGCAGTGAAGGACTAGCGGGAGGCTCGAGCTCCTACGAGCAGTACTTC.

As DNA, the CDR3 is TGTGCCAGTAGTATGACTGGGGGCTACGAGCAGTACTTC. Protein product: CASSMTGGYEQYF. J is TRBJ2-7 and V is TRBV19; tentatively, D is TRBD1 or TRBD2 (5 bases each). Germline V CDR1 and CDR2: LNHDA, SQIVND (reference sequence). The V end was cut by 3 bases, the J end by 3 bases, with 9 bases between. This CDR3 region has 13 residues.

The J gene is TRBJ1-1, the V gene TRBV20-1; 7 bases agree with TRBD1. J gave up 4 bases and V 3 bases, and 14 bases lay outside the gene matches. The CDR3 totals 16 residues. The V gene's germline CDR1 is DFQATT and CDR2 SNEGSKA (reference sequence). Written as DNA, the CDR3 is TGCAGTGCTAGTCTTGGCCAGGGGGGGGCCGGCACTGAAGCTTTCTTT. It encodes CSASLGQGGAGTEAFF.

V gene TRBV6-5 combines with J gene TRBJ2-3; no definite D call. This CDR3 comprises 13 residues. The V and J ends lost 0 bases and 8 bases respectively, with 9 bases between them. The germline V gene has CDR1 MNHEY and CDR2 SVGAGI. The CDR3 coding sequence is TGTGCCAGCAGTTACTCGGCAGGTGGTACGCAGTATTTT. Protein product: CASSYSAGGTQYF.